This is a list of T cell receptor beta chains from one sample in a study of PD-L1 blockade in urothelial cancer. Clones were sequenced by immunoSEQ multiplex PCR, and TCRdb holds only the in-frame ones, with some missing. Of tens of thousands of clones detected, under 85% appear once; the ten largest clones hold 1.5% to 2%. This specimen consisted of PBMCs, obtained around atezolizumab (anti-PD-L1) treatment. All receptors come from a man in his fifties or sixties with urothelial cancer. The CDR3 runs from the conserved cysteine through the conserved F or W. The D gene is left open where the match is weak. Size is stated for part of the rows, as once, few or many counts, or as a class when the clone is expanded.

CASSFTGGDYGYTF TGTGCCAGCAGCTTTACAGGGGGGGACTATGGCTACACCTTC TRBV5-4 NA TRBD1 TRBJ1-2
CASSPGAGAGNTIYF TGTGCCAGCAGCCCCGGGGCAGGGGCTGGAAACACCATATATTTT TRBV7-2 NA NA TRBJ1-3
CASSLGGLAGQETQYF TGCGCCAGCAGCTTAGGTGGACTAGCGGGGCAAGAAACCCAGTACTTC TRBV5-1 NA TRBD2 TRBJ2-5
CASSPQGVTEAFF TGTGCCAGCAGTCCCCAGGGGGTCACTGAAGCTTTCTTT TRBV28 NA TRBD1 TRBJ1-1
CASSLKDRINSPLHF TGTGCCAGCAGCTTAAAGGACAGGATAAATTCACCCCTCCACTTT TRBV5-4 once TRBD1 TRBJ1-6
CASSSSLAGGNAYEQYF TGTGCCAGCAGTTCCTCTTTAGCGGGAGGTAACGCCTACGAGCAGTACTTC TRBV27 NA TRBD2 TRBJ2-7
CASKLSENTEAFF TGTGCCAGCAAACTTAGCGAGAACACTGAAGCTTTCTTT TRBV2 NA NA TRBJ1-1
CASSMGQGSYGYTF TGTGCCAGTAGTATGGGACAGGGGAGCTATGGCTACACCTTC TRBV19 NA TRBD1 TRBJ1-2
CASSPSRGSYGYTF TGTGCCAGTAGTCCAAGTCGCGGGAGCTATGGCTACACCTTC TRBV19 NA NA TRBJ1-2
CASSEITGRETQYF TGTGCCAGCAGTGAGATTACAGGGCGAGAGACCCAGTACTTC TRBV6-1 NA NA TRBJ2-5
CASSSNGPGEQYF TGTGCCAGCAGTTCGAACGGTCCGGGCGAGCAGTACTTC TRBV27 NA NA TRBJ2-7
CARRSGSSYEQYF TGTGCCCGCAGAAGCGGTAGCTCCTACGAGCAGTACTTC TRBV27 NA NA TRBJ2-7
CASSPPRVGALAKLFF TGTGCCAGCAGCCCACCCCGGGTCGGCGCCCTTGCAAAACTGTTTTTT TRBV7-8 NA NA TRBJ1-4
CASSPIKGSRANYGYTF TGTGCCAGCTCACCAATAAAGGGGTCAAGAGCTAACTATGGCTACACCTTC TRBV18 NA NA TRBJ1-2
CASQQGSNYGYTF TGTGCCAGCCAACAGGGGTCTAACTATGGCTACACCTTC TRBV7-2 NA TRBD1 TRBJ1-2
CASSLLWGGNEQFF TGTGCCAGCAGTTTACTATGGGGGGGGAATGAGCAGTTCTTC TRBV28 NA TRBD2 TRBJ2-1
CASSPLGSEARDEQFF TGTGCCAGCAGCCCTCTAGGTAGTGAGGCACGTGATGAGCAGTTCTTC TRBV21-1 few NA TRBJ2-1
CAWSVGGAAQTQYF TGTGCCTGGAGTGTGGGAGGGGCAGCACAGACCCAGTACTTC TRBV30 NA TRBD2 TRBJ2-5
CASSFDREAAEAFF TGTGCCAGCAGCTTCGACAGGGAAGCCGCTGAAGCTTTCTTT TRBV13 NA TRBD1 TRBJ1-1
CASSYRDNEQFF TGTGCCAGCAGTTACAGGGATAATGAGCAGTTCTTC TRBV27 NA NA TRBJ2-1
CASSPQGTGANVLTF TGTGCCAGCTCACCCCAGGGGACCGGGGCCAACGTCCTGACTTTC TRBV18 NA NA TRBJ2-6
CASSISGSKFYEQFF TGTGCCAGCAGCATTAGCGGGAGTAAGTTTTATGAGCAGTTCTTC TRBV28 few TRBD2 TRBJ2-1
CASSSRDKYTEAFF TGTGCCAGCAGTTCCCGGGACAAATACACTGAAGCTTTCTTT TRBV7-2 NA NA TRBJ1-1
CAIRPDSGENTGELFF TGTGCCATCAGACCCGATAGCGGGGAAAACACCGGGGAGCTGTTTTTT TRBV10-3 NA TRBD2 TRBJ2-2
CASRPGLANYNEQFF TGTGCCAGCAGACCGGGACTAGCGAACTACAATGAGCAGTTCTTC TRBV5-6 large TRBD2 TRBJ2-1
CASRDQSLWEQYF TGTGCCAGCAGAGACCAGTCACTATGGGAGCAGTACTTC TRBV27 once NA TRBJ2-7
CASSPSGGQPQHF TGTGCCAGCTCACCATCGGGGGGTCAGCCCCAGCATTTT TRBV18 NA NA TRBJ1-5
CASSERGGGGELFF TGTGCCAGCAGCGAACGAGGGGGCGGCGGGGAGCTGTTTTTT TRBV9 NA TRBD1 TRBJ2-2
CASSARSRESLNEQFF TGTGCCAGCAGCGCCAGATCTAGGGAGTCACTGAATGAGCAGTTCTTC TRBV9 few NA TRBJ2-1
CASAPTTASYEQYF TGCGCCAGCGCCCCGACTACTGCCTCCTACGAGCAGTACTTC TRBV10-1 NA NA TRBJ2-7
CASSTGAYNEQFF TGTGCCAGCAGCACAGGGGCCTACAATGAGCAGTTCTTC TRBV5-6 NA TRBD1 TRBJ2-1
CASSITEGGGSAQHF TGTGCCAGTAGTATAACGGAGGGAGGGGGATCAGCCCAGCATTTT TRBV19 NA NA TRBJ1-5
CASSVGTSVGSYEQYF TGTGCCAGCAGCGTAGGGACTAGCGTCGGCTCCTACGAGCAGTACTTC TRBV9 NA TRBD2 TRBJ2-7
CASSVARAGGQKTQYF TGTGCCAGCAGCGTCGCTCGAGCGGGGGGGCAAAAGACCCAGTACTTC TRBV9 once TRBD2 TRBJ2-5
CASSDGGQSSGANVLTF TGTGCCAGCAGTGACGGGGGACAGAGCTCTGGGGCCAACGTCCTGACTTTC TRBV6-4 NA TRBD1 TRBJ2-6
CASTLGHPYEQYF TGTGCCAGTACCTTGGGGCATCCCTACGAGCAGTACTTC TRBV19 NA NA TRBJ2-7
CASSVEIAGGTDTQYF TGTGCCAGCAGCGTGGAAATAGCGGGGGGGACGGATACGCAGTATTTT TRBV9 NA TRBD2 TRBJ2-3
CASSLARGNTEAFF TGCGCCAGCAGCTTGGCCAGAGGGAACACTGAAGCTTTCTTT TRBV5-1 NA NA TRBJ1-1
CAWIDRGNEQYF TGTGCCTGGATTGACAGGGGGAACGAGCAGTACTTC TRBV30 NA TRBD1 TRBJ2-7
CASSYRGQNTEAFF TGTGCCAGCAGTTACAGGGGTCAGAACACTGAAGCTTTCTTT TRBV6-5 NA NA TRBJ1-1
CASSELQREQNEQYF TGCGCCAGCAGTGAGTTACAGCGGGAGCAAAACGAGCAGTACTTC TRBV10-1 NA TRBD2 TRBJ2-7
CASSGFGLADEQFF TGCGCCAGCAGTGGATTTGGACTAGCGGATGAGCAGTTCTTC TRBV10-1 once TRBD2 TRBJ2-1
CASRGWGPMNIQYF TGTGCCAGCAGGGGATGGGGCCCCATGAACATTCAGTACTTC TRBV2 NA NA TRBJ2-4
CASTQPGTAAFF TGTGCCAGCACCCAACCTGGGACTGCAGCTTTCTTT TRBV28 NA NA TRBJ1-1
CASSPLEGEGQPQHF TGTGCCAGCTCACCACTGGAAGGGGAAGGCCAGCCCCAGCATTTT TRBV18 NA NA TRBJ1-5
CASSLPGVLRNEQFF TGTGCCAGCAGCTTACCAGGGGTACTTCGCAATGAGCAGTTCTTC TRBV5-6 NA NA TRBJ2-1
CASSIGVGGAKNIQYF TGTGCCAGTAGTATAGGGGTAGGGGGCGCCAAAAACATTCAGTACTTC TRBV19 NA TRBD1 TRBJ2-4
CASSVSGETGELFF TGTGCCAGCAGTGTTAGCGGGGAGACCGGGGAGCTGTTTTTT TRBV6-4 NA TRBD2 TRBJ2-2
CASSPGTSGSRDTQYF TGTGCCAGCAGCCCCGGGACTAGCGGGTCAAGGGATACGCAGTATTTT TRBV6-4 NA TRBD2 TRBJ2-3
CASSPGTSGRAQNEQFF TGCGCCAGCAGCCCCGGGACTAGCGGGAGGGCCCAAAATGAGCAGTTCTTC TRBV4-1 NA TRBD2 TRBJ2-1
CASSRGGINEQFF TGTGCCAGCAGCCGGGGGGGAATCAATGAGCAGTTCTTC TRBV11-2 NA TRBD2 TRBJ2-1